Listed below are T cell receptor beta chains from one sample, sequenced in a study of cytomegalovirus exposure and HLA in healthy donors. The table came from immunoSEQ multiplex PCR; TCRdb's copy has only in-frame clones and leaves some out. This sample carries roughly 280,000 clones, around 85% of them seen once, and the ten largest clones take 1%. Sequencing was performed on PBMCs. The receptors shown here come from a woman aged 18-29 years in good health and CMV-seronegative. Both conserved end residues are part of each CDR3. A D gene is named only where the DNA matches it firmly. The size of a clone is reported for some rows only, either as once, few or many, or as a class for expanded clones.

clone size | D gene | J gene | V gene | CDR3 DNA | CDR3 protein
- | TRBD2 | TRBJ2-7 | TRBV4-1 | TGCGCCAGCAGGGCCGGACTAGCGGGAGGGTCCTACGAGCAGTACTTC | CASRAGLAGGSYEQYF
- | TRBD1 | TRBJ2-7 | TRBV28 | TGTGCCAGCAGTCGGCCGGGACAGGGTCTGTACGAGCAGTACTTC | CASSRPGQGLYEQYF
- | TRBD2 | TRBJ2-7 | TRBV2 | TGTGCCAGCAGTGGACTAGCGGGGATCTACGAGCAGTACTTC | CASSGLAGIYEQYF
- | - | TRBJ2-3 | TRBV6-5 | TGTGCCAGCAGTTATTTTTCAGGGGGCACAGATACGCAGTATTTT | CASSYFSGGTDTQYF
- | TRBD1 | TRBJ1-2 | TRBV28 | TGTGCCAGCAGTTTATATCCCCAGGGACAGGGGATCGGCTACACCTTC | CASSLYPQGQGIGYTF
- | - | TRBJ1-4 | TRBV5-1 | TGCGCCAGCAGCTCTCAGGGCGCAACTAATGAAAAACTGTTTTTT | CASSSQGATNEKLFF
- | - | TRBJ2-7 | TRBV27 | TGTGCCAGCAGTTGGGTCCAACAGGGTGAATACGAGCAGTACTTC | CASSWVQQGEYEQYF
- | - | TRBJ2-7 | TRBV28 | TGTGCCAGCAGTTTAGGCTCGTACGAGCAGTACTTC | CASSLGSYEQYF
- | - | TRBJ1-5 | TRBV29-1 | TGCAGCGTCAAGTCGGACAGATTAGATCAGCCCCAGCATTTT | CSVKSDRLDQPQHF
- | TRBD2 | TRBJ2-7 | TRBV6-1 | TGTGCCAGCAGTGGGGGACTAGCGGGAGGAAGTCACTACGAGCAGTACTTC | CASSGGLAGGSHYEQYF
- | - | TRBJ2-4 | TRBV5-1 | TGCGCCAGCAGCTTGGGACTAGCCAAAAACATTCAGTACTTC | CASSLGLAKNIQYF
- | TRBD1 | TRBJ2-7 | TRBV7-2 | TGTGCCAGCAGCTCGGGACAGGGGAGGTACGAGCAGTACTTC | CASSSGQGRYEQYF
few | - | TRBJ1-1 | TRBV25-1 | TGTGCCAGCAGTGGGCGGGGGAAATACACTGAAGCTTTCTTT | CASSGRGKYTEAFF
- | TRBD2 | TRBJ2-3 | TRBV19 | TGTGCCAGTAGTCCCCGAACTAGCGGGGGGTGGGATACGCAGTATTTT | CASSPRTSGGWDTQYF
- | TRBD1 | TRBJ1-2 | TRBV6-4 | TGTGCCAGCAGCGTTGGACAGGGCGATGGCTACACCTTC | CASSVGQGDGYTF
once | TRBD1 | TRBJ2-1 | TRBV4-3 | TGCGCCAGCAGCCGCCCGGGACAGTTGTACAATGAGCAGTTCTTC | CASSRPGQLYNEQFF
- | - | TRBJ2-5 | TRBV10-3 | TGTGCCACTACCGGAGGGTTCGGGGAGACCCAGTACTTC | CATTGGFGETQYF
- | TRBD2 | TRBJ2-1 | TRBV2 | TGTGCCAGCAGCCCCTCCAAACTAGCGGGAGGGCCTATAGCCAATGAGCAGTTCTTC | CASSPSKLAGGPIANEQFF
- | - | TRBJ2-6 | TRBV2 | TGTGCCAGCAGTGGACGGGTCAGTAAGGCCTCTGGGGCCAACGTCCTGACTTTC | CASSGRVSKASGANVLTF
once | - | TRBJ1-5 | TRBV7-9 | TGTGCCAGCAGCTCCAGGGTTGACAATCAGCCCCAGCATTTT | CASSSRVDNQPQHF
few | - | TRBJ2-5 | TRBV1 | TGCACCAGCAGCCAAGGCAGATACCAAGAGACCCAGTACTTC | CTSSQGRYQETQYF
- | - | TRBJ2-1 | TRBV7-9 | TGTGCCAGCAGCCCATCCTACAATGAGCAGTTCTTC | CASSPSYNEQFF
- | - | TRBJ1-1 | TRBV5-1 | TGCGCCAGCAGCTCTGGGCCCCAGGGTTACACTGAAGCTTTCTTT | CASSSGPQGYTEAFF
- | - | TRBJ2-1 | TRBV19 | TGTGCCAGTAGTATAGGCGGCAGGGTGGGAAACAATGAGCAGTTCTTC | CASSIGGRVGNNEQFF
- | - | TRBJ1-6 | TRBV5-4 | TGTGCCAGCAGCTTTTTCGGGGAATCACCCCTCCACTTT | CASSFFGESPLHF
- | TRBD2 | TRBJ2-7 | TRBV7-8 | TGTGCCAGCAGCCCTGGACTAGCGGGGATATACGAGCAGTACTTC | CASSPGLAGIYEQYF
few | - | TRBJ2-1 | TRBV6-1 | TGTGCCAGCACCCGTGGCGGGACGGGCAATGAGCAGTTCTTC | CASTRGGTGNEQFF